These 25 T cell receptor beta chains were all obtained from the same sample, sequenced in a study of blood T cell repertoires in COVID-19. Clones were sequenced by immunoSEQ multiplex PCR, and TCRdb holds only the in-frame ones, with some missing. Of about 150,000 clones in the sample, approximately 82% were seen once. Sequencing was done on a sample of peripheral blood. The receptors stem from a human donor with acute or convalescent COVID-19. The donor label of this sample is uncertain.

V gene TRBV5-1 combines with J gene TRBJ1-1; D is perhaps TRBD1 (5 bases). This CDR3 is built from 15 residues. Germline V gene lookup returns CDR1 SGHRS and CDR2 YFSETQ. V lost 1 base and J 4 bases, leaving 14 bases between the germline ends. The CDR3 region is CASSLLGGTSTEAFF. Written as DNA, the CDR3 is TGCGCCAGCAGCTTGCTCGGCGGGACGTCCACTGAAGCTTTCTTT.

The genes are TRBV11-3 and TRBJ2-2, with D perhaps TRBD2 (6 bases). Germline CDR1 is SGHNT and CDR2 is YENEEA. The length of the CDR3 is 14 residues. Trimming pared 3 bases from V and 4 bases from J, leaving 9 bases between. The CDR3 sequence is CASSLGGATGELFF. In nucleotides, the CDR3 is TGTGCCAGCAGCTTGGGGGGAGCCACCGGGGAGCTGTTTTTT.

This clone was detected a few times. This chain links TRBV10-2 with TRBJ2-1; possible D gene TRBD1, 8 bases. Germline CDR1 is WSHSY and CDR2 is SAAADI. The ends were cut back, 3 bases at V and 8 bases at J, with 35 bases in the middle. The CDR3 totals 21 residues. CDR3 sequence: CASSDPRGQGTLSGTFDEQFF. The CDR3 region has the DNA TGCGCCAGCAGTGACCCCAGGGGGCAGGGGACCCTCAGCGGGACTTTCGATGAGCAGTTCTTC.

The DNA of the CDR3 is TGTGCCACCAGCAGAGCGCCCATGGGACAGGGTTACATATATTTT. It translates to CATSRAPMGQGYIYF. This chain joins TRBV15 and TRBJ1-3, with TRBD1 identical over 9 bases. The germline V gene has CDR1 LNHNV and CDR2 YYDKDF (reference sequence). J lost 12 bases, V lost 1 base, and 10 bases had no gene match. This CDR3 spans 15 amino acids.

The J gene is TRBJ1-2, the V gene TRBV19; D might be TRBD1 (6 bases). Per germline, CDR1 LNHDA and CDR2 SQIVND (reference sequence). V was shortened by 5 bases and J by 2 bases, with 9 bases between the two germline ends. The CDR3 consists of 13 residues. The CDR3 DNA reads as TGTGCCAGTAGTTACACAGGGAACTATGGCTACACCTTC. It yields the protein CASSYTGNYGYTF.

The count of this clone is one. The V and J genes are TRBV5-5 and TRBJ2-5; TRBD1 agrees at 8 bases. Germline V gene lookup returns CDR1 SGHKS and CDR2 YYEKEE (reference sequence). The ends lost 0 bases at V and 5 bases at J; junction bases unmatched: 3. The CDR3 has 14 residues. DNA for the CDR3: TGTGCCAGCAGCTTGGGACAGGGGATCGAGACCCAGTACTTC. This encodes CASSLGQGIETQYF.

This sequence joins TRBV5-8 and TRBJ1-4; 8 nucleotides match TRBD1. Per germline, CDR1 SGHTS and CDR2 YDEGEE. J gave up 6 bases and V 4 bases, and 8 bases lay outside the gene matches. This CDR3 has 15 residues. CDR3 nucleotide sequence: TGTGCCAGCAGCCAAAGACAGGGGAGGGATGAAAAACTGTTTTTT. As protein: CASSQRQGRDEKLFF.

The chain combines TRBV19 with TRBJ2-4; D unclear. Germline V gene sequence: CDR1 LNHDA, CDR2 SQIVND (reference sequence). Between the trimmed V and J ends, which lost 5 bases and 3 bases, there was a span of 14 bases. The CDR3 runs to 15 residues. CDR3 protein: CASSVMTGIKNIQYF. CDR3 nucleotide sequence: TGTGCCAGTAGTGTTATGACTGGTATCAAAAACATTCAGTACTTC.

CDR3 bases: TGTGCCACCGCGGGACAGAAAGTTCAGCCCCAGCATTTT. This translates into CATAGQKVQPQHF. This chain connects TRBV12-3 or TRBV12-4 to TRBJ1-5; 7 nucleotides line up with TRBD1. This CDR3 spans 13 amino acids. With V trimmed by 10 bases and J by 6 bases, 9 bases remained unmatched.

This clone came up a few times. This rearrangement joins TRBV6-5 to TRBJ2-7; 12 positions agree with TRBD1. CDR3 length equals 16 residues. Losses at the gene ends were 2 bases for V and 4 bases for J; bases not matched to a gene: 6. Looked up from germline, CDR1 is MNHEY and CDR2 is SVGAGI. The CDR3 region is CASSYTGTGGLYEQYF. Written as DNA, the CDR3 is TGTGCCAGCAGTTACACCGGGACAGGGGGCTTGTACGAGCAGTACTTC.

J is TRBJ2-5 and V is TRBV2; 7 bases fit TRBD2. This CDR3 contains 18 residues. Losses at the gene ends were 2 bases for V and 7 bases for J; bases not matched to a gene: 19. In germline, CDR1 is SNHLY, CDR2 FYNNEI. CDR3 coding DNA: TGTGCCAGCAGTGAAAAGGCCACTGGGGGAGGGACGCGGGGGACCCAGTACTTC. Its protein product is CASSEKATGGGTRGTQYF.

This chain connects TRBV6-1 to TRBJ1-6, with a tentative D call TRBD1 (5 bases). Germline V gene data show CDR1 as MNHNS and CDR2 as SASEGT. The CDR3 is made up of 17 amino acids. Trimming took 3 bases from V and 8 from J, leaving 20 bases between them. In DNA, the CDR3 is TGTGCCAGCAGTGAGAGCGGGCGGGGGGGGACCTATTCACCCCTCCACTTT. Translating gives CASSESGRGGTYSPLHF.

The chain uses TRBV25-1 and TRBJ1-2, with TRBD1 as a possible D gene (6 bases). Deletions cut 3 bases from V and 7 bases from J, with 12 bases between. The CDR3 spans 13 residues. Germline V gene lookup returns CDR1 MGHDK and CDR2 SYGVNS. The CDR3, as DNA: TGTGCCAGCAGTGACAGGGGTAAGGGTGGCTACACCTTC. As protein: CASSDRGKGGYTF.

This clone was detected a few times. The rearrangement uses TRBV19 and TRBJ2-5, with 7 bases that match TRBD1. The CDR3 is made up of 14 amino acids. CDR1 is LNHDA, CDR2 SQIVND, per germline (reference sequence). V trimming: 7 bases; J trimming: 5 bases; junction bases outside the gene matches: 10. CDR3: CASTRAGGVETQYF. For the CDR3, the DNA is TGTGCCAGTACTCGGGCAGGGGGTGTGGAGACCCAGTACTTC.

This sequence joins TRBV18 and TRBJ1-1; D might be TRBD1 (5 bases). There are 15 residues in the CDR3. V was trimmed by 6 bases and J by 4 bases, leaving 18 bases between them. The germline V gene has CDR1 KGHSH and CDR2 LQKENI. CDR3 sequence: CASSLRDSRGTEAFF. The CDR3 DNA sequence: TGTGCCAGCTCGCTCCGGGACTCAAGGGGCACTGAAGCTTTCTTT.

In this sample, this clone turned up once. The chain carries TRBV7-9 and TRBJ2-2; 9 nucleotides line up with TRBD1. With V trimmed by 1 base and J by 5 bases, 5 bases remained unmatched. Per germline, CDR1 SEHNR and CDR2 FQNEAQ (reference sequence). CDR3 length: 16 amino acids. CDR3: CASSLDGQGPTGELFF. The CDR3 nucleotides are TGTGCCAGCAGCTTAGACGGACAGGGGCCTACCGGGGAGCTGTTTTTT.

This chain connects TRBV7-2 to TRBJ2-5, with TRBD1 identical over 11 bases. V trimming: 4 bases; J trimming: 5 bases; junction bases outside the gene matches: 3. This CDR3 region has 14 residues. The V gene's germline CDR1 is SGHTA and CDR2 FQGNSA. For the CDR3, the DNA is TGTGCCAGCAGCTCGGACAGGGGGCGGGAGACCCAGTACTTC. This codes for CASSSDRGRETQYF.

The J gene is TRBJ1-1, the V gene TRBV15, with D uncertain. V lost 0 bases and J 3 bases, leaving 14 bases between the germline ends. Germline CDR1 reads LNHNV; CDR2 reads YYDKDF (reference sequence). CDR3 size: 16 residues. The CDR3 nucleotides read TGTGCCACCAGCAGAGATCCTTTTCTGACACACACTGAAGCTTTCTTT. Translating it yields CATSRDPFLTHTEAFF. The whole variable domain, remainder taken from reference TRBV15 and TRBJ1-1, is DAMVIQNPRYQVTQFGKPVTLSCSQTLNHNVMYWYQQKSSQAPKLLFHYYDKDFNNEADTPDNFQSRRPNTSFCFLDIRSPGLGDTAMYLCATSRDPFLTHTEAFFGQGTRLTVV.

This clone was seen more than once but under ten times. The CDR3 DNA reads TGTGCCAGCAGTCAGGGTTATAATTCACCCCTCCACTTT. This codes for CASSQGYNSPLHF. The chain employs TRBV12-3 or TRBV12-4 and TRBJ1-6, with D perhaps TRBD1 (5 bases). V shed 5 bases and J shed 4 bases, with 6 bases lying between them. This CDR3 has 13 residues.

The chain has TRBV5-1 and TRBJ1-1; D is unclear. CDR1 and CDR2 from the germline V gene are SGHRS and YFSETQ. V shed 0 bases and J shed 2 bases, with 8 bases lying between them. The CDR3 has 14 amino acids. In DNA, the CDR3 is TGCGCCAGCAGCTTGGGACCGACAAACACTGAAGCTTTCTTT. Its protein is CASSLGPTNTEAFF.

The J gene is TRBJ1-4, the V gene TRBV30, with D unresolved. This CDR3 has 13 amino acids. Trimming took off 4 bases at V and 3 bases at J, with 9 bases between the two ends. CDR1 and CDR2 from the germline V gene are GTSNPN and SVGIG (reference sequence). In nucleotides, the CDR3 is TGTGCCTGGACCCGGCAGGCTAATGAAAAACTGTTTTTT. Translating gives CAWTRQANEKLFF.

The chain combines TRBV5-1 with TRBJ1-6; D call uncertain. Looked up from germline, CDR1 is SGHRS and CDR2 is YFSETQ. Between the trimmed V and J ends, which lost 4 bases and 5 bases, there was a span of 10 bases. This CDR3 region has 14 residues. The CDR3 DNA reads as TGCGCCAGCAGCCCGGACTCTCATAATTCACCCCTCCACTTT. Residues: CASSPDSHNSPLHF.

Remarks on this clone: The junction departs from germline at one end; a sequencing error may be responsible. The chain links TRBV20-1 to TRBJ2-3, with 7 nucleotides matching TRBD2. Germline CDR1 is DFQATT and CDR2 is SNEGSKA (reference sequence). The CDR3 contains 8 residues. CDR3 bases: TGCAGACCGGGGGGAGCGGGGTTT. This codes for CRPGGAGF.

The V and J genes are TRBV5-6 and TRBJ2-6, with 8 bases identical to TRBD1. J gave up 2 bases and V 4 bases, and 2 bases lay outside the gene matches. Germline V gene data show CDR1 as SGHDT and CDR2 as YYEEEE. This CDR3 spans 15 amino acids. Here the CDR3 reads CASSVQGAGANVLTF. CDR3 DNA sequence: TGTGCCAGCAGCGTACAGGGGGCTGGGGCCAACGTCCTGACTTTC.

V and J are TRBV5-4 and TRBJ1-6; TRBD1 agrees at 7 bases. This CDR3 spans 18 amino acids. Trimming took 4 bases from V and 7 from J; bases not matched to a gene: 17. Germline CDR1 SGHNT, CDR2 YYREEE (reference sequence). CDR3 sequence reads: CASSPARTGAGGNSPLHF. The CDR3 bases are TGTGCCAGCAGCCCAGCTCGAACAGGGGCGGGTGGGAATTCACCCCTCCACTTT. Together with reference TRBV5-4 and TRBJ1-6, the CDR3 gives the full variable domain: ETGVTQSPTHLIKTRGQQVTLRCSSQSGHNTVSWYQQALGQGPQFIFQYYREEENGRGNFPPRFSGLQFPNYSSELNVNALELDDSALYLCASSPARTGAGGNSPLHFGNGTRLTVT.